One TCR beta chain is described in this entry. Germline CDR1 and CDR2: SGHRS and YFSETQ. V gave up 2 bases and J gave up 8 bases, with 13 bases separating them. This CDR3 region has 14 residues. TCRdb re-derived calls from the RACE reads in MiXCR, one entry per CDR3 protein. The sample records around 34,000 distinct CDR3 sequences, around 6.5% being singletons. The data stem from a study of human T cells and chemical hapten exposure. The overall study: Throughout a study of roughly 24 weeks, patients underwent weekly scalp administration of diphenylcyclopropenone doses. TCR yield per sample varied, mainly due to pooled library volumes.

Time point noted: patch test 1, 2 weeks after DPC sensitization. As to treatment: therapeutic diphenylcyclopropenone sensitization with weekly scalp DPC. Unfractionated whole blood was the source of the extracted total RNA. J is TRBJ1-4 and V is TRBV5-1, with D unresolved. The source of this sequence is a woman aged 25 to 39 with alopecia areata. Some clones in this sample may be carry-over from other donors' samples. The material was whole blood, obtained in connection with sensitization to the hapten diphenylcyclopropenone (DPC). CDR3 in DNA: TGCGCCAGCAGCTTTGGGATGGGTCAGGAAAAACTGTTTTTT. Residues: CASSFGMGQEKLFF.